This TCR beta chain was retrieved from a study of monozygotic twins with inflammatory bowel disease. Study results and caveats: The data gave no support to a single strong IBD-associated signal or clonotype.

Germline loops: CDR1 SGHVS, CDR2 FNYEAQ. CDR3 length: 19 amino acids. A total RNA quantity of around 3,600 ng went into each TCR library. Following a re-call of the 5' RACE reads, TCRdb has one entry per CDR3 protein and lacks DNA. With just under 45,000 distinct CDR3 sequences in the sample, the ten largest clones hold 5.3%. Of note for this clonotype: Its target is unknown.

The chain carries TRBV7-6 and TRBJ2-3; TCRdb lists TRBD2, though no DNA is available to test this call. Specimen: blood. The clonotype comes from a human donor with ulcerative colitis or Crohn's disease, or a healthy co-twin of an affected twin (not recorded which). CDR3 sequence reads: CASSLGISGPSGLTDTQYF.